A single sample gave rise to the 14 T cell receptor beta chains below, sequenced in a study of blood T cell repertoires in COVID-19. This table comes from immunoSEQ multiplex PCR, and its TCRdb copy is limited to in-frame clones, with some not included. The table includes around 330,000 clones, about 87% detected once. Sequenced input: peripheral blood. These receptors originate from a woman aged 25 to 39 with COVID-19, enrolled during active disease.

This chain joins TRBV27 and TRBJ2-3, with D possibly being TRBD2 (6 bases). This CDR3 region has 16 residues. V lost 1 base and J 0 bases, leaving 11 bases between the germline ends. Germline V gene sequence: CDR1 MNHEY, CDR2 SMNVEV (reference sequence). CDR3 nucleotides: TGTGCCAGCAGTTTATTTGTGGGGAGGAGCACAGATACGCAGTATTTT. Its translation: CASSLFVGRSTDTQYF.

This chain connects TRBV10-3 to TRBJ1-2, with D possibly being TRBD1 (5 bases). Trimming removed 7 bases at V and 8 bases at J, with 17 bases between. The CDR3 spans 13 residues. CDR1 is ENHRY, CDR2 SYGVKD, per germline. The CDR3 reads CAINENGGQGYTF. As DNA, the CDR3 is TGTGCCATCAACGAGAACGGGGGTCAAGGCTACACCTTC.

For this clone: Different DNA sequences within this sample yield the same CDR3. The chain combines TRBV6-5 with TRBJ2-5, with D unresolved. The CDR3 totals 11 residues. Germline V gives CDR1 MNHEY, CDR2 SVGAGI. Trimming removed 4 bases from V and 4 bases from J, with 4 bases in between. DNA of the CDR3: TGTGCCAGCAGTTCAGGAGAGACCCAGTACTTC. It yields the protein CASSSGETQYF.

The chain uses TRBV6-5 and TRBJ1-2, with a tentative D call TRBD1 (5 bases). Germline CDR1 and CDR2: MNHEY and SVGAGI. The germline V and J ends were trimmed by 7 bases and 5 bases, with 14 bases remaining between them. The CDR3 extends over 13 amino acids. In DNA, the CDR3 is TGTGCCAGCACCGAGGGACTGGGATATGGCTACACCTTC. This sequence encodes CASTEGLGYGYTF.

The chain has TRBV15 and TRBJ1-1, with 9 bases lining up with TRBD1. Trimming cost V 1 base and J 1 base; bases outside gene matches: 4. CDR1 is LNHNV, CDR2 YYDKDF, per germline (reference sequence). The CDR3 is made up of 16 amino acids. CDR3 bases: TGTGCCACCAGCAGAGTGCAGGGACAGGGGAACACTGAAGCTTTCTTT. Residues: CATSRVQGQGNTEAFF.

The chain employs TRBV28 and TRBJ1-2, with D possibly matching TRBD1 (5 bases). Trimming removed 8 bases from V and 5 bases from J, with 6 bases in between. The CDR3 has 10 amino acids. Germline V gene sequence: CDR1 MDHEN, CDR2 SYDVKM. CDR3 in DNA: TGTGCCAGCGGACAATATGGCTACACCTTC. This codes for CASGQYGYTF.

The chain uses TRBV2 and TRBJ1-3; D gene unclear. The CDR3 has 13 residues. CDR1 and CDR2 (germline): SNHLY, FYNNEI. Between the trimmed V and J ends, which lost 6 bases and 3 bases, there was a span of 9 bases. The DNA of the CDR3 is TGTGCCAGCAGGGTCGAGGGTGGAAACACCATATATTTT. This encodes CASRVEGGNTIYF.

V usage is TRBV19 and J usage is TRBJ1-6, with TRBD1 identical over 7 bases. From germline, CDR1 is LNHDA and CDR2 SQIVND (reference sequence). The CDR3 is 16 amino acids. V shed 2 bases, J shed 4 bases, and the junction held 5 bases outside the gene matches. The CDR3 DNA reads as TGTGCCAGTAGTATATCCCCAGGGGGTTATAATTCACCCCTCCACTTT. Its protein product is CASSISPGGYNSPLHF.

J is TRBJ1-2 and V is TRBV18; D is unresolved. In germline, CDR1 is KGHSH, CDR2 LQKENI. This CDR3 has 13 amino acids. Trimming pared 4 bases from V and 3 bases from J, leaving 9 bases between. Written as DNA, the CDR3 is TGTGCCAGCTCACTAAATGAGGACTATGGCTACACCTTC. Its translation is CASSLNEDYGYTF.

The CDR3 reads CASSHTGTGELFF. In nucleotides, the CDR3 is TGTGCCAGCAGCCATACAGGAACCGGGGAGCTGTTTTTT. The chain is built from TRBV7-9 and TRBJ2-2, with D possibly TRBD1 on 5 matching bases. Looked up from germline, CDR1 is SEHNR and CDR2 is FQNEAQ (reference sequence). V was pared by 5 bases and J by 5 bases, with 9 bases between. This CDR3 spans 13 amino acids.

The rearrangement links TRBV13 to TRBJ2-7, with D possibly matching TRBD2 (7 bases). V lost 3 bases to trimming and J lost 2 bases, with 17 bases between them. In germline, CDR1 is PRHDT, CDR2 FYEKMQ (reference sequence). The CDR3 has 16 residues. The CDR3 nucleotides are TGTGCCAGCAGCTTTGGGGGCCTAGCGGCGACCTACGAGCAGTACTTC. Protein sequence: CASSFGGLAATYEQYF.

With respect to this clone: Other DNA sequences in the same sample also yield this CDR3. This chain connects TRBV7-9 to TRBJ1-2, with TRBD1 matching over 7 bases. The CDR3 is 14 residues long. CDR1 is SEHNR and CDR2 is FQNEAQ in the germline V gene (reference sequence). The trim removed 1 base at V and 6 bases at J, leaving 5 bases unmatched. CDR3 residues: CASSLVGTGDGYTF. CDR3 in DNA: TGTGCCAGCAGCTTAGTCGGAACAGGGGATGGCTACACCTTC.

This rearrangement joins TRBV5-1 to TRBJ1-1; D is perhaps TRBD1 (5 bases). Trimming left V 0 bases short and J 4 bases short, with 7 bases between. CDR3 size: 13 residues. Per germline, CDR1 SGHRS and CDR2 YFSETQ. CDR3 nucleotides: TGCGCCAGCAGCTTGGAGGGGTCCACTGAAGCTTTCTTT. It yields the protein CASSLEGSTEAFF.

V and J are TRBV6-2 or TRBV6-3 and TRBJ2-2; 10 bases map to TRBD2. This CDR3 spans 16 amino acids. The trim removed 2 bases at V and 5 bases at J, leaving 5 bases unmatched. The germline V gene has CDR1 MNHEY and CDR2 SVGEGT. CDR3 protein: CASSYLAGDGTGELFF. Here the CDR3 DNA reads TGTGCCAGCAGTTACCTAGCGGGGGATGGTACCGGGGAGCTGTTTTTT.